A single sample gave rise to the 16 T cell receptor beta chains below, sequenced in a study of beta chain features in type 1 diabetes. The study reverse transcribed the entire isolated RNA, so it sequenced expressed TCRB transcripts. Profiling relied on immunoSEQ multiplex PCR, and the TCRdb table lists in-frame clones only, not all of them. The sample carries hundreds of thousands of clones, 30% recorded once. Sequencing was done on a sample of naive CD4+ T cells from blood. These receptors were obtained from a man aged 18 to 29 in good health.

This clone was recorded a few times. The identical CDR3 is also encoded by other nucleotide sequences in the sample. Here the CDR3 DNA reads TGCAGCGTGACTAATGAGCAGTTCTTC. Its protein product is CSVTNEQFF. This chain connects TRBV29-1 to TRBJ2-1; D remains unclear. The germline CDR1 and CDR2 sequences are SQVTM and ANQGSEA. This CDR3 comprises 9 residues. V was shortened by 6 bases and J by 7 bases, with 4 bases between the two germline ends.

The chain carries TRBV7-2 and TRBJ2-3; D may be TRBD2 (5 bases). Germline-derived CDR1 and CDR2 are SGHTA and FQGNSA. V lost 8 bases and J 4 bases, leaving 10 bases between the germline ends. The CDR3 totals 12 residues. The chain's CDR3 is CASGPGADTQYF. CDR3 DNA: TGTGCCAGCGGGCCCGGGGCAGATACGCAGTATTTT.

The chain recombines TRBV15 with TRBJ2-5; D remains ambiguous. This CDR3 contains 14 residues. V dropped 2 bases and J dropped 2 bases, with 9 bases sitting between them. Looked up from germline, CDR1 is LNHNV and CDR2 is YYDKDF (reference sequence). CDR3 nucleotides: TGTGCCACCAGCAGACCGGACGGTCAAGAGACCCAGTACTTC. The encoded protein is CATSRPDGQETQYF.

The rearrangement uses TRBV28 and TRBJ2-7, with D unclear. The V and J ends lost 10 bases and 2 bases respectively, with 12 bases between them. This CDR3 has 12 residues. Germline values: CDR1 MDHEN, CDR2 SYDVKM. CDR3 protein: CATRTGTYEQYF. CDR3 bases: TGTGCCACCCGGACGGGTACCTACGAGCAGTACTTC.

The table lists this clone with a few counts. J is TRBJ2-7 and V is TRBV7-3; D remains ambiguous. This CDR3 comprises 13 residues. The V end was cut by 6 bases, the J end by 1 base, with 10 bases between. Looked up from germline, CDR1 is SGHTA and CDR2 is FQGTGA. CDR3 residues: CASRPDGSYEQYF. The CDR3, as DNA: TGTGCCAGCAGACCGGACGGATCCTACGAGCAGTACTTC.

This clone was seen a few times. This CDR3 reads CAWNPGQLGTGELFF. In DNA form, the CDR3 reads TGTGCCTGGAATCCCGGACAGCTTGGTACCGGGGAGCTGTTTTTT. This sequence joins TRBV30 and TRBJ2-2; TRBD1 might be the D (6 bases). Trimming left V 4 bases short and J 5 bases short, with 17 bases between. The CDR3 sequence is 15 residues long. Germline CDR1 GTSNPN, CDR2 SVGIG (reference sequence).

This clone has a handful of counts. This chain links TRBV30 with TRBJ2-7; 7 nucleotides match TRBD1. The length of the CDR3 is 12 residues. The ends lost 8 bases at V and 5 bases at J; junction bases unmatched: 9. The germline CDR1 and CDR2 sequences are GTSNPN and SVGIG (reference sequence). CDR3 bases: TGTGCCCGCCGGGACAGTCTAAACGAGCAGTACTTC. It yields the protein CARRDSLNEQYF.

This clone was observed a single time. J is TRBJ2-1 and V is TRBV28; 9 nucleotides align to TRBD2. With 6 bases clipped from V and 9 bases from J, the junction kept 9 bases outside the gene matches. The CDR3 covers 14 residues. Germline V CDR1 and CDR2: MDHEN, SYDVKM. The CDR3 is CASRRREGYGEQFF. CDR3 sequence (DNA): TGTGCCAGCAGACGGCGGGAGGGTTACGGTGAGCAGTTCTTC.

The rearrangement links TRBV7-2 to TRBJ2-2, with D uncertain. CDR1 and CDR2 (germline): SGHTA, FQGNSA. The CDR3 totals 13 residues. Trimming took 3 bases from V and 5 from J, leaving 7 bases between them. The chain's CDR3 is CASSFAETGELFF. The CDR3 DNA sequence: TGTGCCAGCAGCTTTGCGGAAACCGGGGAGCTGTTTTTT.

V and J are TRBV6-5 and TRBJ2-2; D remains unclear. Germline loops: CDR1 MNHEY, CDR2 SVGAGI. There are 11 residues in the CDR3. Trimming pared 7 bases from V and 10 bases from J, leaving 10 bases between. CDR3 protein: CASKKAEELFF. CDR3 sequence (DNA): TGTGCCAGCAAAAAGGCGGAGGAGCTGTTTTTT.

The chain has TRBV2 and TRBJ2-2; D remains ambiguous. V was shortened by 0 bases and J by 4 bases, with 12 bases between the two germline ends. CDR1 SNHLY and CDR2 FYNNEI come from the germline V gene. The CDR3 has 16 amino acids. Written as DNA, the CDR3 is TGTGCCAGCAGTGAAGCCAGTAGGGTCGGCACCGGGGAGCTGTTTTTT. It specifies CASSEASRVGTGELFF.

This clone has a handful of counts. The chain uses TRBV7-2 and TRBJ2-1; 7 positions agree with TRBD2. This CDR3 has 16 amino acids. V lost 5 bases, J lost 8 bases, and 15 bases stayed unmatched. Germline V gene sequence: CDR1 SGHTA, CDR2 FQGNSA. CDR3 in DNA: TGTGCCAGCAGCCCCCGTGGCGGGAGAGGTAACTATGAGCAGTTCTTC. Protein sequence: CASSPRGGRGNYEQFF.

This rearrangement joins TRBV7-9 to TRBJ1-5; perhaps TRBD1 as D (6 bases). This CDR3 is 14 amino acids long. V lost 1 base and J lost 6, with 10 bases in between. The germline gives CDR1 SEHNR, CDR2 FQNEAQ (reference sequence). The CDR3 bases are TGTGCCAGCAGCTTAGACAGGGAAGGTCAGCCCCAGCATTTT. This gives the protein CASSLDREGQPQHF.

The V and J genes are TRBV6-5 and TRBJ2-5; 8 nucleotides line up with TRBD2. Per germline, CDR1 MNHEY and CDR2 SVGAGI. V shed 10 bases, J shed 2 bases, and the junction held 6 bases outside the gene matches. There are 13 residues in the CDR3. CDR3 residues: CAIGRGTQETQYF. The CDR3 DNA reads TGTGCCATCGGGAGGGGTACTCAAGAGACCCAGTACTTC.

The CDR3 coding sequence is TGTGCCACCGGTTCGGTCGAGCAGTACTTC. Protein product: CATGSVEQYF. The genes are TRBV11-2 and TRBJ2-7; D gene unclear. The CDR3 covers 10 residues. V lost 10 bases, J lost 6 bases, and 10 bases lay in between. Germline values: CDR1 SGHAT, CDR2 FQNNGV. Full variable domain (missing parts from reference TRBV11-2 and TRBJ2-7): EAGVAQSPRYKIIEKRQSVAFWCNPISGHATLYWYQQILGQGPKLLIQFQNNGVVDDSQLPKDRFSAERLKGVDSTLKIQPAKLEDSAVYLCATGSVEQYFGPGTRLTVT.

This clone was observed a few times. The J gene is TRBJ2-1, the V gene TRBV29-1, with D possibly being TRBD2 (5 bases). Germline CDR1 reads SQVTM; CDR2 reads ANQGSEA. The CDR3 is 14 residues long. V was pared by 4 bases and J by 3 bases, with 13 bases between. For the CDR3, the DNA is TGCAGCGTTGCGGGATCTAGCAGCTACAATGAGCAGTTCTTC. This translates into CSVAGSSSYNEQFF.